These T cell receptor beta chains were read from a single sample in a study of blood T cell repertoires in COVID-19. Measured with immunoSEQ multiplex PCR; TCRdb has only the in-frame clones, and not every one. This table holds about 320,000 clones, 80% to 90% found once. Specimen: PBMCs or T cells enriched from blood (not recorded which). The source is a man aged 25 to 40 who had recovered from COVID-19. CDR3s include the opening cysteine and the closing phenylalanine or tryptophan. The order of the fields is D gene, J gene, V gene, clone size, CDR3 DNA, CDR3 protein. The D gene is left open where the match is weak. Not all rows give a size; the values are once, few, many and, for expanded clones, a class.

D: .; J: TRBJ2-7; V: TRBV2; size: .; DNA: TGTGCCAGCACCCAACCCGACAGAAACTACGAGCAGTACTTC; CDR3: CASTQPDRNYEQYF
D: .; J: TRBJ2-7; V: TRBV29-1; size: .; DNA: TGCAGCGTCACCCGACAATCCTACGAGCAGTACTTC; CDR3: CSVTRQSYEQYF
D: .; J: TRBJ2-5; V: TRBV28; size: .; DNA: TGTGCCAGCAGTACAGGGATCCAAGAGACCCAGTACTTC; CDR3: CASSTGIQETQYF
D: .; J: TRBJ1-2; V: TRBV2; size: .; DNA: TGTGCCAGCAGTGCGGGGGGCGACTATGGCTACACCTTC; CDR3: CASSAGGDYGYTF
D: TRBD2; J: TRBJ2-1; V: TRBV9; size: .; DNA: TGTGCCAGCAGCGTGAGCGGGGGGATGTACAATGAGCAGTTCTTC; CDR3: CASSVSGGMYNEQFF
D: TRBD1; J: TRBJ1-5; V: TRBV4-1; size: .; DNA: TGCGCCAGCAGCGGCGGGACAGGCTCGTATAGCAATCAGCCCCAGCATTTT; CDR3: CASSGGTGSYSNQPQHF
D: TRBD1; J: TRBJ2-1; V: TRBV4-1; size: once; DNA: TGCGCCAGCAGCTCCCACGCGCTCCGGGACAGGGTCTCTTCTGCCAATGAGCAGTTCTTC; CDR3: CASSSHALRDRVSSANEQFF
D: .; J: TRBJ1-1; V: TRBV6-5; size: .; DNA: TGTGCCAGCAGTTACTCGGGGAGGACTGAAGCTTTCTTT; CDR3: CASSYSGRTEAFF
D: TRBD2; J: TRBJ2-5; V: TRBV4-1; size: .; DNA: TGCGCCAGCAGCCAGCTCTGGCGGGGGGGCCAAGAGACCCAGTACTTC; CDR3: CASSQLWRGGQETQYF
D: .; J: TRBJ2-6; V: TRBV24-1; size: .; DNA: TGTGCCACCAGTGATCCCGCTAAGGGGGCTGGGGCCAACGTCCTGACTTTC; CDR3: CATSDPAKGAGANVLTF
D: TRBD1; J: TRBJ1-5; V: TRBV19; size: .; DNA: TGTGCCAGTAGTACCAGACAGGGGGTCATAAATCAGCCCCAGCATTTT; CDR3: CASSTRQGVINQPQHF
D: .; J: TRBJ2-7; V: TRBV5-1; size: .; DNA: TGCGCCAGCAGCTTGAGCCTCAGGACCTACGAGCAGTACTTC; CDR3: CASSLSLRTYEQYF
D: .; J: TRBJ2-3; V: TRBV2; size: few; DNA: TGTGCCACCAAGAGGGCGCAAAGCACAGATACGCAGTATTTT; CDR3: CATKRAQSTDTQYF
D: .; J: TRBJ1-1; V: TRBV7-6; size: few; DNA: TGTGCCAGCAGCTTACCTTCTGGGGGGGGGCGAAACACTGAAGCTTTCTTT; CDR3: CASSLPSGGGRNTEAFF
D: TRBD2; J: TRBJ2-7; V: TRBV11-2; size: .; DNA: TGTGCCAGCAGCTTAGGAGCGGGAAGGCGATACGAGCAGTACTTC; CDR3: CASSLGAGRRYEQYF
D: TRBD1; J: TRBJ1-2; V: TRBV19; size: .; DNA: TGTGCCACCAAATACAGGACAGGGGCAGAATATGGCTACACCTTC; CDR3: CATKYRTGAEYGYTF
D: .; J: TRBJ1-5; V: TRBV5-6; size: .; DNA: TGTGCCAGCAGCGTGGACGGTAATCAGCCCCAGCATTTT; CDR3: CASSVDGNQPQHF
D: .; J: TRBJ1-4; V: TRBV28; size: .; DNA: TGTGCCAGCAGCTCTAGGGACATTTCCTCAGAAAAACTGTTTTTT; CDR3: CASSSRDISSEKLFF
D: TRBD1; J: TRBJ1-1; V: TRBV28; size: once; DNA: TGTGCCAGCAGTTCCCATTCGACAGGGGGCACTGAAGCTTTCTTT; CDR3: CASSSHSTGGTEAFF
D: TRBD1; J: TRBJ2-7; V: TRBV5-1; size: .; DNA: TGCGCCAGCAGCTTCGGACAGGGGGTCGACGAGCAGTACTTC; CDR3: CASSFGQGVDEQYF
D: .; J: TRBJ1-6; V: TRBV11-2; size: .; DNA: TGTGCCAGCAGCCCCAATTTCGGGGAGAGCTCCTATAATTCACCCCTCCACTTT; CDR3: CASSPNFGESSYNSPLHF
D: TRBD2; J: TRBJ2-7; V: TRBV11-3; size: .; DNA: TGTGCCAGCAGCCCCCCGGGAGGGCACGAGCAGTACTTC; CDR3: CASSPPGGHEQYF
D: .; J: TRBJ2-7; V: TRBV19; size: once; DNA: TGTGCCAGTAGTATTTTCGCCGGAGGATACGAGCAGTACTTC; CDR3: CASSIFAGGYEQYF
D: TRBD2; J: TRBJ2-1; V: TRBV4-2; size: once; DNA: TGTGCCAGCAGCCAAGATGGGCTAGCGGGGGAGGGGAATGAGCAGTTCTTC; CDR3: CASSQDGLAGEGNEQFF